This passage covers 9 T cell receptor beta chains from one sample sequenced in a study of blood T cell repertoires in COVID-19. TCRdb's copy holds only in-frame clones and misses some; the assay was immunoSEQ multiplex PCR. This repertoire shows 150,000 to 200,000 clones, under 90% found once; its top ten account for under 8%. Sequencing used peripheral blood. These receptors were obtained from a man in his 60s with acute or convalescent COVID-19.

This sequence joins TRBV10-2 and TRBJ2-1; 12 bases align to TRBD2. The V gene end was trimmed by 5 bases and the J gene end by 6 bases; junction bases not matched to a gene: 8. The germline gives CDR1 WSHSY, CDR2 SAAADI. There are 16 residues in the CDR3. In nucleotides, the CDR3 is TGCGCCAGCAGTAACGCCGGGACTAGCGGGTTCAATGAGCAGTTCTTC. Its protein is CASSNAGTSGFNEQFF.

The V gene is TRBV9, the J gene TRBJ2-1; the D is unclear. The CDR3 contains 11 residues. Germline CDR1 is SGDLS and CDR2 is YYNGEE. V gave up 3 bases and J gave up 7 bases, with 5 bases separating them. CDR3 loop: CASSDENEQFF. The CDR3 DNA reads TGTGCCAGCAGCGACGAGAATGAGCAGTTCTTC.

The chain combines TRBV11-3 with TRBJ1-1, with D possibly being TRBD1 (6 bases). Trimming pared 1 base from V and 1 base from J, leaving 7 bases between. Germline-derived CDR1 and CDR2 are SGHNT and YENEEA. This CDR3 region has 14 residues. CDR3 residues: CASSLGGRNTEAFF. DNA of the CDR3: TGTGCCAGCAGCTTAGGGGGGCGGAACACTGAAGCTTTCTTT.

This clone was counted between two and nine times. The genes are TRBV5-1 and TRBJ1-1; tentative D call: TRBD1 (5 bases). V dropped 4 bases and J dropped 11 bases, with 24 bases sitting between them. CDR1 is SGHRS, CDR2 YFSETQ, per germline. This CDR3 region has 15 residues. CDR3 protein: CASSIGGVDSPGAFF. The CDR3 coding sequence is TGCGCCAGCAGCATTGGGGGGGTTGACAGTCCAGGGGCTTTCTTT.

The chain is built from TRBV4-1 and TRBJ2-1; 10 bases align to TRBD1. This CDR3 contains 16 residues. The J segment lost 8 bases and the V segment lost 2 bases, leaving 9 bases of the junction unmatched. Germline CDR1 and CDR2: MGHRA and YSYEKL. In DNA, the CDR3 is TGCGCCAGCAGCCAAAAGACAGGGGGCGGAACGGATGAGCAGTTCTTC. This gives the protein CASSQKTGGGTDEQFF.

A single count supports this clone. J is TRBJ1-1 and V is TRBV9, with a weak D call TRBD1 (6 bases). V dropped 3 bases and J dropped 4 bases, with 10 bases sitting between them. This CDR3 spans 13 amino acids. Germline V gene data show CDR1 as SGDLS and CDR2 as YYNGEE. CDR3 region: CASSAQGVTEAFF. DNA of the CDR3: TGTGCCAGCAGCGCACAGGGAGTCACTGAAGCTTTCTTT.

The chain links TRBV4-3 to TRBJ2-7; TRBD2 matches 14 bases. The CDR3 is 17 amino acids. J gave up 0 bases and V 4 bases, and 5 bases lay outside the gene matches. Germline values: CDR1 LGHNA, CDR2 YSLEER. The CDR3 protein is CASSPGTSGGFSYEQYF. CDR3 sequence (DNA): TGCGCCAGCAGCCCAGGGACTAGCGGGGGCTTCTCCTACGAGCAGTACTTC.

The rearrangement joins TRBV3-1 (or the pseudogene TRBV3-2) to TRBJ2-2; D is unclear. The germline V and J ends were trimmed by 7 bases and 1 base, with 13 bases remaining between them. The germline V gene has CDR1 LGHDT and CDR2 YNNKEL (reference sequence). The CDR3 spans 15 residues. DNA for the CDR3: TGTGCCAGCACCCCCTCGACACAGAACACCGGGGAGCTGTTTTTT. It yields the protein CASTPSTQNTGELFF.

This chain links TRBV11-2 with TRBJ1-5; D perhaps matches TRBD1 (6 bases). Germline V gene data show CDR1 as SGHAT and CDR2 as FQNNGV. This CDR3 has 15 amino acids. Trimming stripped 0 bases from V and 7 bases from J, with 13 bases between. CDR3 amino acids: CASSLDTLRGQPQHF. CDR3 sequence (DNA): TGTGCCAGCAGCTTAGATACCCTGAGGGGGCAGCCCCAGCATTTT.